The sequence of this TCR beta chain was determined in a study of blood T cells in healthy people across ages. Trimming at V came to 6 bases and at J to 6 bases, leaving 11 bases not matched to a gene. The CDR3 loop spans 15 amino acids. CDR1 is DFQATT, CDR2 SNEGSKA, per germline (reference sequence). Sample-barcoded 5' priming and a J-beta primer mix drove a second PCR of about 6 to 12 cycles. Every individual sample yielded 2.5 million or more paired-end reads (each containing CDR3). Using its own MiXCR run on the 5' RACE reads, TCRdb lists one record per CDR3 protein. This sample yields some 290,000 distinct CDR3 sequences, of which 25% to 30% are seen a single time; 29% belongs to the top ten. Healthy Caucasian individuals from Russia aged about 6 to 95 served as donors.

The TCR originated in a woman in her sixties or seventies in good health. The rearrangement joins TRBV20-1 to TRBJ2-1; TRBD2 aligns across 10 bases. Material: blood. CDR3 nucleotides: TGCAGTGCGGAGAATAGCGGGAGGCTCTCCAATGAGCAGTTCTTC. It codes for CSAENSGRLSNEQFF.